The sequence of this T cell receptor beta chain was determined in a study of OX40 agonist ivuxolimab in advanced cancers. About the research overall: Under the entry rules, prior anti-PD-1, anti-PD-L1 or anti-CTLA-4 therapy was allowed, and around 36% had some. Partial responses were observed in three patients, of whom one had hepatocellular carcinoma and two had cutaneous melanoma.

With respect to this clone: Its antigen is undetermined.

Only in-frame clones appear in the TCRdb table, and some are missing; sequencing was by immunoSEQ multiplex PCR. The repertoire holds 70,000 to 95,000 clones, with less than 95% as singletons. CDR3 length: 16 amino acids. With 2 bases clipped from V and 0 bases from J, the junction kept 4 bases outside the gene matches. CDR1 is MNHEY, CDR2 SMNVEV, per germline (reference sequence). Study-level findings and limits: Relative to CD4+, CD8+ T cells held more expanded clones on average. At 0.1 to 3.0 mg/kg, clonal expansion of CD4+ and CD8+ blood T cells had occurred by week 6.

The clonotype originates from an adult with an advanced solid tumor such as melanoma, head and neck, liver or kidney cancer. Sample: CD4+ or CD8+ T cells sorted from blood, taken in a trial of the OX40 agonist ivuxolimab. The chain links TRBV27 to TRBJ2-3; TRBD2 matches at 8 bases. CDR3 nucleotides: TGTGCCAGCAGTTTACGGCGGGGGGCTAGCACAGATACGCAGTATTTT. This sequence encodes CASSLRRGASTDTQYF.